This entry lists 24 T cell receptor beta chains sequenced from one sample in a study of neurological immune-mediated disorders. TCRdb re-analysed the 5' RACE reads in MiXCR, keeping a single row per CDR3 protein. This table has around 30,000 distinct CDR3 sequences, just over 4% appearing once. Material: CD4+ T cells from blood. The receptors stem from a woman between 40 and 50 years old in good health.

This clonotype was observed many times. This chain connects TRBV28 to TRBJ1-5, with no clear D. The germline CDR1 and CDR2 sequences are MDHEN and SYDVKM. There are 14 residues in the CDR3. V was pared by 5 bases and J by 5 bases, with 13 bases between. As DNA, the CDR3 is TGTGCCAGCAGTCCCCATGGATTCTATCAGCCCCAGCATTTT. Protein product: CASSPHGFYQPQHF.

This clonotype was recorded at least ten times. The V gene is TRBV5-1, the J gene TRBJ2-5; D is undetermined. The CDR3 totals 13 residues. Germline lookup yields CDR1 SGHRS and CDR2 YFSETQ. Trimming shortened V by 5 bases and J by 0 bases, and 8 bases separated the two germline ends. CDR3 DNA sequence: TGCGCCAGCAGGTCAGCTTACCAAGAGACCCAGTACTTC. As protein: CASRSAYQETQYF.

This clonotype was seen many times. This sequence joins TRBV6-6 and TRBJ1-5; D might be TRBD1 (6 bases). The germline V gene has CDR1 MNHNY and CDR2 SVGAGI (reference sequence). The ends were cut back, 6 bases at V and 4 bases at J, with 19 bases in the middle. The CDR3 has 16 amino acids. The CDR3 DNA sequence: TGTGCCAGCAGCCAACCTAGGGGGGGCCAAAATCAGCCCCAGCATTTT. Translating it yields CASSQPRGGQNQPQHF.

This clonotype came up many times. J is TRBJ1-2 and V is TRBV5-1, with TRBD1 matching over 7 bases. This CDR3 has 14 amino acids. With V trimmed by 7 bases and J by 7 bases, 13 bases remained unmatched. Germline CDR1 reads SGHRS; CDR2 reads YFSETQ. In DNA form, the CDR3 reads TGCGCCAGCGGCCAGCCGGGACAGCAAGGTGGCTACACCTTC. Translated: CASGQPGQQGGYTF.

Ten or more counts support this clonotype. V usage is TRBV5-1 and J usage is TRBJ2-2; TRBD1 agrees at 9 bases. Germline values: CDR1 SGHRS, CDR2 YFSETQ. V was clipped by 3 bases and J by 3 bases; unmatched bases: 3. The CDR3 is 15 amino acids. The CDR3, as DNA: TGCGCCAGCAGCTATGACAGGGGGGACACCGGGGAGCTGTTTTTT. This codes for CASSYDRGDTGELFF.

This clonotype was seen repeatedly, ten times or more. The chain couples TRBV12-3 or TRBV12-4 to TRBJ1-2, with a possible D match to TRBD1 (5 bases). The CDR3 totals 14 residues. Trimming cost V 5 bases and J 5 bases, with 15 bases left between them. Written as DNA, the CDR3 is TGTGCCAGCAGTCCAGCTTCAGGGTTGTATGGCTACACCTTC. Its protein product is CASSPASGLYGYTF.

This clonotype was counted at least ten times. The chain links TRBV14 to TRBJ2-2; the D gene is possibly TRBD1 (5 bases). Germline V gives CDR1 SGHDN, CDR2 FVKESK. The CDR3 length is 16 residues. V shed 4 bases and J shed 5 bases, with 17 bases lying between them. In DNA, the CDR3 is TGTGCCAGCAGCCGGACCTTAGGGGAAAGGACCGGGGAGCTGTTTTTT. Translating it yields CASSRTLGERTGELFF.

Ten or more counts support this clonotype. The chain uses TRBV7-9 and TRBJ1-2, with a tentative D call TRBD1 (5 bases). Trimming cost V 2 bases and J 8 bases, with 15 bases left between them. Looked up from germline, CDR1 is SEHNR and CDR2 is FQNEAQ (reference sequence). This CDR3 has 14 residues. CDR3: CASSLSQGTMGYTF. In nucleotides, the CDR3 is TGTGCCAGCAGCTTAAGCCAGGGAACAATGGGCTACACCTTC. Full variable domain (missing parts from reference TRBV7-9 and TRBJ1-2): DTGVSQNPRHKITKRGQNVTFRCDPISEHNRLYWYRQTLGQGPEFLTYFQNEAQLEKSRLLSDRFSAERPKGSFSTLEIQRTEQGDSAMYLCASSLSQGTMGYTFGSGTRLTVV.

This clonotype was seen repeatedly, ten times or more. CDR3 in DNA: TGTGCCAGCAGCCCCCGAGGGGGGGGCGAGCAGTACTTC. Encoded protein: CASSPRGGGEQYF. This chain links TRBV2 with TRBJ2-7; a possible D gene is TRBD2 (7 bases). Trimming stripped 6 bases from V and 6 bases from J, with 15 bases between. The CDR3 runs 13 residues. The germline V gene has CDR1 SNHLY and CDR2 FYNNEI.

This clonotype was picked up many times. The chain couples TRBV5-1 to TRBJ2-4, with D maybe TRBD2 (5 bases). The V end lost 4 bases, the J end lost 6 bases, and 17 bases lay between the germline ends. The CDR3 is 15 amino acids. CDR1 and CDR2 from the germline V gene are SGHRS and YFSETQ. This CDR3 is CASSIGPGNLNIQYF. CDR3 bases: TGCGCCAGCAGCATTGGACCGGGAAACCTAAACATTCAGTACTTC.

This clonotype was picked up many times. The CDR3 region has the DNA TGTGCCACCAGCACCCGGAGAGGGGGAAGGAACACTGAAGCTTTCTTT. It encodes CATSTRRGGRNTEAFF. The V and J genes are TRBV15 and TRBJ1-1; perhaps TRBD1 as D (6 bases). Germline V gene data show CDR1 as LNHNV and CDR2 as YYDKDF (reference sequence). This CDR3 comprises 16 residues. The ends were cut back, 4 bases at V and 1 base at J, with 16 bases in the middle.

This clonotype appeared many times. The chain couples TRBV12-3 or TRBV12-4 to TRBJ1-5; the match to TRBD1 covers 10 bases. The CDR3 is 17 residues long. V dropped 4 bases and J dropped 0; count of bases not matched to a gene: 6. In nucleotides, the CDR3 is TGTGCCAGCAGTTCCCGGACAGGGGGAGGTAGCAATCAGCCCCAGCATTTT. Its translation is CASSSRTGGGSNQPQHF.

The table lists this clonotype with many counts. The chain links TRBV11-2 to TRBJ2-5; 11 bases map to TRBD1. CDR3 length: 16 residues. Germline CDR1 reads SGHAT; CDR2 reads FQNNGV. V shed 5 bases and J 1 base; nucleotides not matched to a gene: 6. The CDR3 nucleotides are TGTGCCAGCAGCGTCCCGGGACAGGGGGTCCAAGAGACCCAGTACTTC. This codes for CASSVPGQGVQETQYF. Filled out from reference TRBV11-2 and TRBJ2-5, the complete variable domain reads EAGVAQSPRYKIIEKRQSVAFWCNPISGHATLYWYQQILGQGPKLLIQFQNNGVVDDSQLPKDRFSAERLKGVDSTLKIQPAKLEDSAVYLCASSVPGQGVQETQYFGPGTRLLVL.

J is TRBJ2-1 and V is TRBV6-2 or TRBV6-3; possible D gene TRBD2, 5 bases. The germline V and J ends were trimmed by 4 bases and 7 bases, with 8 bases remaining between them. The CDR3 loop spans 12 amino acids. The V gene's germline CDR1 is MNHEY and CDR2 SVGEGT. The CDR3 nucleotides read TGTGCCAGCAGTTTAGGCGGGAATGAGCAGTTCTTC. Encoded protein: CASSLGGNEQFF.

Ten or more counts support this clonotype. The V and J genes are TRBV7-9 and TRBJ1-6; the D is unclear. Between the trimmed V and J ends, which lost 2 bases and 4 bases, there was a span of 6 bases. This CDR3 is 14 amino acids long. The germline gives CDR1 SEHNR, CDR2 FQNEAQ (reference sequence). Written as DNA, the CDR3 is TGTGCCAGCAGCTTACCTATTTATAATTCACCCCTCCACTTT. Encoded protein: CASSLPIYNSPLHF.

This clonotype was detected many times. J is TRBJ2-5 and V is TRBV5-1; no clear D gene. V was trimmed by 6 bases and J by 2 bases, leaving 11 bases between them. CDR1 and CDR2 from the germline V gene are SGHRS and YFSETQ. The CDR3 extends over 13 amino acids. The CDR3 region has the DNA TGCGCCAGCAACGAAACCGCACAAGAGACCCAGTACTTC. Protein product: CASNETAQETQYF.

This clonotype occurred many times. V usage is TRBV15 and J usage is TRBJ2-2; TRBD1 might be the D (5 bases). The CDR3 is 14 residues long. V was cut by 0 bases and J by 7 bases, with 9 bases left in between. Germline CDR1 LNHNV, CDR2 YYDKDF (reference sequence). The CDR3 DNA sequence: TGTGCCACCAGCAGAGATAGGGGCGGCGGGGAGCTGTTTTTT. This codes for CATSRDRGGGELFF.

This clonotype appeared many times. The gene calls are TRBV15 and TRBJ1-5; 8 nucleotides match TRBD1. This CDR3 spans 14 amino acids. Germline values: CDR1 LNHNV, CDR2 YYDKDF (reference sequence). Trimming at V came to 6 bases and at J to 6 bases, leaving 7 bases not matched to a gene. CDR3 DNA sequence: TGTGCCACCAGGGGGGCAGGGGGCATTCAGCCCCAGCATTTT. The encoded protein is CATRGAGGIQPQHF.

At least ten counts were recorded for this clonotype. The V call is TRBV27, the J call TRBJ1-1; TRBD1 agrees at 10 bases. V lost 4 bases to trimming and J lost 4 bases; unmatched junction nucleotides: 6. Germline-derived CDR1 and CDR2 are MNHEY and SMNVEV (reference sequence). The CDR3 has 15 residues. CDR3 loop: CASSSRQGAITEAFF. The DNA of the CDR3 is TGTGCCAGCAGTTCAAGACAGGGGGCCATCACTGAAGCTTTCTTT.

This clonotype came up many times. The chain combines TRBV20-1 with TRBJ1-2, with D possibly being TRBD1 (6 bases). The germline V and J ends were trimmed by 5 bases and 8 bases, with 12 bases remaining between them. Germline V gene data show CDR1 as DFQATT and CDR2 as SNEGSKA (reference sequence). This CDR3 is built from 11 residues. CDR3 sequence: CSAGDIRGYTF. The CDR3 DNA is TGCAGTGCTGGGGACATCCGCGGCTACACCTTC.

In its sample, this clonotype was seen many times. This chain uses TRBV12-3 or TRBV12-4 with TRBJ2-5; tentative D call: TRBD1 (5 bases). This CDR3 comprises 14 residues. Trimming pared 6 bases from V and 2 bases from J, leaving 13 bases between. The CDR3 DNA sequence: TGTGCCAGCAGGCTAGACAGCACACAAGAGACCCAGTACTTC. Protein: CASRLDSTQETQYF.

This clonotype was observed at least ten times. The chain carries TRBV5-6 and TRBJ2-1; D is possibly TRBD1 (6 bases). The CDR3 runs to 16 residues. Trimming took 4 bases from V and 5 from J, leaving 19 bases between them. Germline V gene data show CDR1 as SGHDT and CDR2 as YYEEEE. CDR3 protein: CASSRRDIGNHNEQFF. Written as DNA, the CDR3 is TGTGCCAGCAGCCGCCGGGACATAGGGAACCACAATGAGCAGTTCTTC.

This clonotype was detected ten times or more. The rearrangement joins TRBV28 to TRBJ2-7, with D hard to call. V was clipped by 2 bases and J by 3 bases, with 5 bases between them. CDR1 and CDR2 from the germline V gene are MDHEN and SYDVKM. This CDR3 spans 12 amino acids. DNA for the CDR3: TGTGCCAGCAGTTTAGCTTACTACGAGCAGTACTTC. Translated: CASSLAYYEQYF.

This clonotype was recorded at least ten times. The V and J genes are TRBV5-1 and TRBJ1-4; 7 bases match TRBD1. In germline, CDR1 is SGHRS, CDR2 YFSETQ. V dropped 5 bases and J dropped 3; count of bases not matched to a gene: 1. This CDR3 region has 13 residues. The CDR3 region has the DNA TGCGCCAGCAGACAGGGGCCTAATGAAAAACTGTTTTTT. It yields the protein CASRQGPNEKLFF.